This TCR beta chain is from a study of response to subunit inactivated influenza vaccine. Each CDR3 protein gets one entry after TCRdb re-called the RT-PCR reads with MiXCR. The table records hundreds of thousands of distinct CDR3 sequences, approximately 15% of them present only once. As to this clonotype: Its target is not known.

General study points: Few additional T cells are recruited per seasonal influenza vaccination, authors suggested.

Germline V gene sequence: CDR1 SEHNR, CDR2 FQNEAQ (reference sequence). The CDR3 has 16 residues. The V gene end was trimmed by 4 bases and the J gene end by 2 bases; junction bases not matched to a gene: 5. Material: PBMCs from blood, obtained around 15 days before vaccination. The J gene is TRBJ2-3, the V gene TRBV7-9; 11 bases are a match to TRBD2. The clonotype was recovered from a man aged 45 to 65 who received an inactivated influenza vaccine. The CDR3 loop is CASSSSSGGITDTQYF. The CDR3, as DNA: TGTGCCAGCAGCTCTTCTAGCGGGGGGATCACAGATACGCAGTATTTT.